This entry is about one TCR beta chain. TCRdb keeps only in-frame clones here, not all; method: immunoSEQ multiplex PCR. The table lists approximately 92,000 clones, 95% of them singletons. The sample comes from a study of technical replicates of blood from several donors. Germline loops: CDR1 MNHNS, CDR2 SASEGT. V was shortened by 6 bases and J by 5 bases, with 10 bases between the two germline ends. The CDR3 is 12 residues long. The receptor comes from a human donor in good health. Material: T cells isolated from PBMCs. The rearrangement uses TRBV6-1 and TRBJ1-2; D is perhaps TRBD1 (5 bases). The CDR3 sequence is CASRQDLYGYTF. The CDR3 DNA follows: TGTGCCAGCAGACAGGATTTGTATGGCTACACCTTC.